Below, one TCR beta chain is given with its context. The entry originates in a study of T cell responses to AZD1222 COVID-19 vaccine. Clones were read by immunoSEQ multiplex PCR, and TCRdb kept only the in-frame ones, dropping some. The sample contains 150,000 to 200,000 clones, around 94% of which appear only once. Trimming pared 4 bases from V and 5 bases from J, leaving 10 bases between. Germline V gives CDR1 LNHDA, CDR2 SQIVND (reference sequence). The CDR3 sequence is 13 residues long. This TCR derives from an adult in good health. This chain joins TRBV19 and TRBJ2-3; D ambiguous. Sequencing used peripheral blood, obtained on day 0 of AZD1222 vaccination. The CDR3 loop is CASSKSRGDTQYF. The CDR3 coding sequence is TGTGCCAGTAGTAAATCACGAGGAGATACGCAGTATTTT.